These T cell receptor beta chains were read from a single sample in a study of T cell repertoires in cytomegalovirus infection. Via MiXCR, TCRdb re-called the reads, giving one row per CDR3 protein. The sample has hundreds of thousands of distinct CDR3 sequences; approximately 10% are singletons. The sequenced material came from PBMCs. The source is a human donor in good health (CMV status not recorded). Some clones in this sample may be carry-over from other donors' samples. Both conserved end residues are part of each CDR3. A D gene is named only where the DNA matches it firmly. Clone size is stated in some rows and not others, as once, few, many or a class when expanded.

cdr3_nt: TGTGCCAGCAGCTTAGGTCGGCAGTCGGACGCCATATATTTT; cdr3_aa: CASSLGRQSDAIYF; d_call: NA; clone_size: many; j_call: TRBJ1-3; v_call: TRBV11-3
cdr3_nt: TGTGCCTCTAGGTGGACTAGCGGGGCCCTAGGTACGCAGTATTTT; cdr3_aa: CASRWTSGALGTQYF; d_call: TRBD2; clone_size: many; j_call: TRBJ2-3; v_call: TRBV2
cdr3_nt: TGCGCCAGCAGCGGTTCCTCTAGCGGGGGCTACGAGCAGTACTTC; cdr3_aa: CASSGSSSGGYEQYF; d_call: TRBD2; clone_size: many; j_call: TRBJ2-7; v_call: TRBV4-1
cdr3_nt: TGTGCCAGCAGCTTAGTGGTCAGGGCTAACTATGGCTACACCTTC; cdr3_aa: CASSLVVRANYGYTF; d_call: NA; clone_size: many; j_call: TRBJ1-2; v_call: TRBV7-2
cdr3_nt: TGTGCCAGCAGTTACTCGATCGGGGTAAATCAGCCCCAGCATTTT; cdr3_aa: CASSYSIGVNQPQHF; d_call: NA; clone_size: NA; j_call: TRBJ1-5; v_call: TRBV6-5
cdr3_nt: TGCAGCGTTGACCTTCATCGTGAGCAGTTCTTC; cdr3_aa: CSVDLHREQFF; d_call: NA; clone_size: many; j_call: TRBJ2-1; v_call: TRBV29-1
cdr3_nt: TGCAGTGCTGCAGGGGGTTGGAGCTCCTACGAGCAGTACTTC; cdr3_aa: CSAAGGWSSYEQYF; d_call: TRBD1; clone_size: many; j_call: TRBJ2-7; v_call: TRBV20-1
cdr3_nt: TGCGCCAGCAGCGGGGGACAGACGAACACTGAAGCTTTCTTT; cdr3_aa: CASSGGQTNTEAFF; d_call: TRBD1; clone_size: many; j_call: TRBJ1-1; v_call: TRBV5-1
cdr3_nt: TGTGCCAGCAGCTTAGCAGGGGGCAGGGGAATTGCAGCTTTCTTT; cdr3_aa: CASSLAGGRGIAAFF; d_call: TRBD1; clone_size: many; j_call: TRBJ1-1; v_call: TRBV7-9
cdr3_nt: TGTGCCAGCAGTTTTACTTCGACGGGACAAGAGACCCAGTACTTC; cdr3_aa: CASSFTSTGQETQYF; d_call: NA; clone_size: many; j_call: TRBJ2-5; v_call: TRBV12-3/TRBV12-4
cdr3_nt: TGTGCCAGCAGCTCCGCACTCTTCAAAGAGACCCAGTACTTC; cdr3_aa: CASSSALFKETQYF; d_call: NA; clone_size: few; j_call: TRBJ2-5; v_call: TRBV28
cdr3_nt: TGTGCCAGCAGCCCCAGCGGGAGGTACACCGGGGAGCTGTTTTTT; cdr3_aa: CASSPSGRYTGELFF; d_call: TRBD2; clone_size: many; j_call: TRBJ2-2; v_call: TRBV4-2
cdr3_nt: TGTGCCAGCAGCTCACGATATCGAAGCCGGGCTGGGGCCAACGTCCTGACTTTC; cdr3_aa: CASSSRYRSRAGANVLTF; d_call: NA; clone_size: many; j_call: TRBJ2-6; v_call: TRBV7-6
cdr3_nt: TGTGCCAGCACGGGGGGGGGGGCCGCCATGAACACTGAAGCTTTCTTT; cdr3_aa: CASTGGGAAMNTEAFF; d_call: NA; clone_size: many; j_call: TRBJ1-1; v_call: TRBV28
cdr3_nt: TGCAGTGCTCCCGTCACTACCAGGGATGAGCAGTTCTTC; cdr3_aa: CSAPVTTRDEQFF; d_call: NA; clone_size: NA; j_call: TRBJ2-1; v_call: TRBV20-1
cdr3_nt: TGTGCTAGCCAGGGGGTAACGGAGACCCAGTACTTC; cdr3_aa: CASQGVTETQYF; d_call: TRBD1; clone_size: NA; j_call: TRBJ2-5; v_call: TRBV12-5
cdr3_nt: TGTGCCAGCAGCCAGAGGGGGAATGGCTACACCTTC; cdr3_aa: CASSQRGNGYTF; d_call: NA; clone_size: many; j_call: TRBJ1-2; v_call: TRBV5-4